The 9 T cell receptor beta chains reported below all come from one sample, sequenced in a study of STAT5B mutations in CD4+ large granular lymphocyte leukemia. Method: immunoSEQ multiplex PCR; TCRdb's copy keeps in-frame clones and lacks some. There are around 28,000 clones in the sample; around 70% occur only once, and 1% to 1.2% lies in the top ten. The specimen sequenced was CD4+ T cells from blood buffy coats. Receptors originate from a human donor in good health.

This clone came up a few times. V and J are TRBV16 and TRBJ1-1; TRBD1 is a possible D gene (5 bases). The CDR3 totals 16 residues. Trimming pared 0 bases from V and 1 base from J, leaving 12 bases between. CDR1 and CDR2 (germline): KGHSY, FQNENV. This CDR3 reads CASSQSLRQSNTEAFF. The CDR3 coding sequence is TGTGCCAGCAGCCAATCACTGCGACAGTCGAACACTGAAGCTTTCTTT. The complete variable domain, with remaining parts taken from reference TRBV16 and TRBJ1-1, reads GEEVAQTPKHLVRGEGQKAKLYCAPIKGHSYVFWYQQVLKNEFKFLISFQNENVFDETGMPKERFSAKCLPNSPCSLEIQATKLEDSAVYFCASSQSLRQSNTEAFFGQGTRLTVV.

This sequence joins TRBV7-2 and TRBJ2-3; the D gene is possibly TRBD2 (6 bases). CDR1 and CDR2 (germline): SGHTA, FQGNSA. Trimming took off 7 bases at V and 5 bases at J, with 16 bases between the two ends. CDR3 length: 14 amino acids. DNA for the CDR3: TGTGCCAGCATGGCCGCGGGGAGAAGAGATACGCAGTATTTT. Protein product: CASMAAGRRDTQYF.

The chain uses TRBV10-3 and TRBJ1-1; 12 nucleotides match TRBD1. There are 14 residues in the CDR3. Germline V gene data show CDR1 as ENHRY and CDR2 as SYGVKD. With V trimmed by 8 bases and J by 7 bases, 8 bases remained unmatched. CDR3: CAIVRDRGQGEAFF. The CDR3 DNA reads TGTGCCATCGTCCGGGACAGGGGGCAAGGTGAAGCTTTCTTT.

The V call is TRBV6-5, the J call TRBJ1-6; 7 nucleotides align to TRBD1. The length of the CDR3 is 14 residues. The germline V gene encodes CDR1 MNHEY and CDR2 SVGAGI. J lost 7 bases, V lost 6 bases, and 6 bases had no gene match. CDR3 sequence: CASRELTGNSPLHF. CDR3 nucleotide sequence: TGTGCCAGCAGGGAATTGACAGGGAATTCACCCCTCCACTTT.

The rearrangement links TRBV5-6 to TRBJ1-5, with TRBD1 matching 9 bases. The CDR3 has 15 amino acids. V trimming: 3 bases; J trimming: 3 bases; junction bases outside the gene matches: 4. Germline-derived CDR1 and CDR2 are SGHDT and YYEEEE. The CDR3 loop is CASSSGTGINQPQHF. CDR3 nucleotides: TGTGCCAGCAGCTCCGGGACAGGGATCAATCAGCCCCAGCATTTT.

In its sample, this clone was seen a few times. The J gene is TRBJ1-2, the V gene TRBV6-5; D perhaps matches TRBD1 (6 bases). Trimming removed 6 bases at V and 4 bases at J, with 6 bases between. Germline assignment: CDR1 MNHEY and CDR2 SVGAGI. CDR3 length: 11 amino acids. For the CDR3, the DNA is TGTGCCAGCAGACAGGGCTATGGCTACACCTTC. Translation gives CASRQGYGYTF.

This clone was detected only once. V is TRBV7-3 and J is TRBJ1-1, with unresolved D. Germline V gene lookup returns CDR1 SGHTA and CDR2 FQGTGA. This CDR3 region has 13 residues. Trimming pared 2 bases from V and 3 bases from J, leaving 7 bases between. CDR3 amino acids: CASSLEGDTEAFF. DNA for the CDR3: TGTGCCAGCAGCTTAGAGGGCGACACTGAAGCTTTCTTT.

The rearrangement links TRBV7-9 to TRBJ2-3; TRBD1 might be the D (5 bases). Germline values: CDR1 SEHNR, CDR2 FQNEAQ (reference sequence). This CDR3 contains 15 residues. V was cut by 3 bases and J by 3 bases, with 13 bases left in between. The CDR3, as DNA: TGTGCCAGCAGCTTTACCAGGGAAGCGACAGATACGCAGTATTTT. Protein: CASSFTREATDTQYF.

This chain joins TRBV4-1 and TRBJ2-2; TRBD1 matches 7 bases. CDR3 length: 14 residues. Germline V gene data show CDR1 as MGHRA and CDR2 as YSYEKL. Unmatched junction bases numbered 4, after V lost 6 bases and J lost 3 bases. The CDR3 bases are TGCGCCAGCAGGAGGGGGCCAGACACCGGGGAGCTGTTTTTT. It specifies CASRRGPDTGELFF.